This T cell receptor beta chain was profiled in a study of blood T cell repertoires in COVID-19. Study in general: Material from acute and convalescent COVID-19 was sourced from the United States, Italy and Spain. T cells, B-cell-depleted T cells, or PBMCs supplied cDNA or gDNA.

This CDR3 is 14 amino acids long. The V gene lost 5 bases and the J gene lost 4 bases, with 14 bases spanning the gap. Per the germline V gene, CDR1 is MGHRA and CDR2 is YSYEKL. The table came from immunoSEQ multiplex PCR; TCRdb's copy has only in-frame clones and leaves some out. The data hold tens of thousands of clones, with more than 85% observed a single time. The V and J genes are TRBV4-1 and TRBJ1-1; a weak D match, TRBD1 (6 bases). This TCR came from a human donor with active COVID-19. The donor label of this sample is uncertain. The sample taken for sequencing was peripheral blood. The CDR3 DNA follows: TGCGCCAGCAGCAAATTAGGGGGGGGCACTGAAGCTTTCTTT. Translation gives CASSKLGGGTEAFF.